This TCR beta chain was profiled in a study of blood T cell repertoires in COVID-19. Study in general: The United States, Italy and Spain provided the acute and convalescent COVID-19 samples. Sample material is recorded as cDNA or gDNA derived from T cells, B-cell-depleted T cells, or PBMCs.

Authors' data handling: Cell counts per sample came from amplifying reference gene primers. Sequenced by immunoSEQ multiplex PCR; TCRdb stores in-frame clones only, minus some. V, J and clone size are those of that table, while D and trimming were read from the DNA. The sample gives over 90,000 clones, approximately 90% of which show up once; 2% to 2.5% is in the top ten. This CDR3 spans 15 amino acids. The V segment lost 3 bases and the J segment 5 bases; nucleotides outside the gene matches: 8. Germline values: CDR1 MGHRA, CDR2 YSYEKL. This clonotype originated in a man aged 50 to 60 with active COVID-19. The genes are TRBV4-1 and TRBJ1-1, with 8 bases aligning to TRBD1. The material sequenced was peripheral blood. This chain's CDR3 is CASSHARGLVTEAFF. The CDR3 nucleotides are TGCGCCAGCAGCCATGCCAGGGGGCTGGTTACTGAAGCTTTCTTT.